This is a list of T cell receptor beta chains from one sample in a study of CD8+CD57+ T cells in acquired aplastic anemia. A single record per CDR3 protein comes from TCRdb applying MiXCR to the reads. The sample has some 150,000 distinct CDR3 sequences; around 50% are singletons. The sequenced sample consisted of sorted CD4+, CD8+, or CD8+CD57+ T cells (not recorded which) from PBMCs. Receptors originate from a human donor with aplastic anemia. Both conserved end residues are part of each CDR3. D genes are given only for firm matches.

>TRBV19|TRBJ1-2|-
CASSEDGGGRGYGYTF
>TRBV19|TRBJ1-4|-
CASSTPKGLNEKLFF
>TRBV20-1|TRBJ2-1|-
CSAYYNEQFF
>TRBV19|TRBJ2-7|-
CASSMTLARPYEQYF
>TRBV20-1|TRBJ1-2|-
CSASMTTNYGYTF
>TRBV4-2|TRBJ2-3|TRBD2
CASTSGRLAGGTTDTQYF
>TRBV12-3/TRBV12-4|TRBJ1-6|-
CASNKASTAKSPLHF
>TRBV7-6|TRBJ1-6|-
CASSFGARDGSSPLHF
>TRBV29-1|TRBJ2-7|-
CSVAGSSYEQYF
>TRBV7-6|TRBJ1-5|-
CASSLLGNEQPQHF
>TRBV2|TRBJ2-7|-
CASSPPLSRTYEQYF
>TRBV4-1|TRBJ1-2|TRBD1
CASSQPGQGSGYTF
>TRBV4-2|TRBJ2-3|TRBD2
CASSQGTTGTMDTQYF
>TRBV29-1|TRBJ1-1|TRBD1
CSVDVGQGAREAFF
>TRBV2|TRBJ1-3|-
CASSYSLSGNTIYF
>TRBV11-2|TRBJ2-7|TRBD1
CASSLWDSKTYEQYF
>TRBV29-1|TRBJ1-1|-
CSVEASDPEAFF
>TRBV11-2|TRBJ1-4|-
CASSLGRLGRGFWDEKLFF
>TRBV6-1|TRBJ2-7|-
CASIGQVVYEQYF
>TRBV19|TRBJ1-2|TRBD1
CASSTSPQGASVLYGYTF
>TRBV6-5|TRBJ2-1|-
CASSYSSASYNEQFF
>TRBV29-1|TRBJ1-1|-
CSVEDLPWQMNTEAFF
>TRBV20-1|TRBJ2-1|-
CSAREMVGPNEQFF
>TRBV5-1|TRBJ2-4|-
CASSIGGGDIQYF
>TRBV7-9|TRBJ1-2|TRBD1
CASSSTDRGYYGYTF
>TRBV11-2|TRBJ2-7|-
CASSPPGTKANEQYF